The clone carrying this T cell receptor beta chain was detected once. Its antigen is not known. The CDR3 is 13 residues long. V lost 4 bases and J lost 6, with 11 bases in between. The V gene's germline CDR1 is SGHDT and CDR2 YYEEEE. Clones were read by immunoSEQ multiplex PCR, and TCRdb kept only the in-frame ones, dropping some. The sample holds 190,000 or so clones, 80% to 85% seen once. The data were taken from a study of cytomegalovirus exposure and HLA in healthy donors. Study as a whole: The 120 or so validation repertoires were produced on the same platform as the 550 to 700 repertoires of the first cohort. This was reported in a later analysis.

Notes on the study in general: The authors enumerated over 150 TCR beta chains as linked to cytomegalovirus.

Input material: PBMCs. The origin of this receptor is a woman aged 18 to 35 in good health and CMV-seropositive. This chain joins TRBV5-6 and TRBJ2-1; D might be TRBD1 (6 bases). CDR3 loop: CASSGTGPNEQFF. The CDR3 coding sequence is TGTGCCAGCAGCGGTACAGGGCCCAATGAGCAGTTCTTC.